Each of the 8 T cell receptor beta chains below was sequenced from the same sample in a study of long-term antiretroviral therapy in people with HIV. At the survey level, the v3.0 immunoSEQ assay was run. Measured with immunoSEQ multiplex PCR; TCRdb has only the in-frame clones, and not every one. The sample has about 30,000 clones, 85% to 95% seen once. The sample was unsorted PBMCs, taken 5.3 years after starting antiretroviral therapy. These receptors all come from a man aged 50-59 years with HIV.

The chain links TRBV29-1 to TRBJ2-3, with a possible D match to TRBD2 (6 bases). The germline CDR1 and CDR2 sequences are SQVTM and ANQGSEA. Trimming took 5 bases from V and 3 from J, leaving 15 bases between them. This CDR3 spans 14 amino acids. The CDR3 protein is CSVQRTTSTDTQYF. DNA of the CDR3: TGCAGCGTTCAGAGGACTACCTCAACAGATACGCAGTATTTT.

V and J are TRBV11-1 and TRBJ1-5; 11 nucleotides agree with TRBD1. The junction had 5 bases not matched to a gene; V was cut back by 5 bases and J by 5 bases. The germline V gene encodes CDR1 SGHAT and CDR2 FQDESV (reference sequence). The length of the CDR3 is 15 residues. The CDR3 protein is CASSEGQGVDQPQHF. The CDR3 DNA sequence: TGTGCCAGCAGCGAGGGACAGGGGGTTGATCAGCCCCAGCATTTT.

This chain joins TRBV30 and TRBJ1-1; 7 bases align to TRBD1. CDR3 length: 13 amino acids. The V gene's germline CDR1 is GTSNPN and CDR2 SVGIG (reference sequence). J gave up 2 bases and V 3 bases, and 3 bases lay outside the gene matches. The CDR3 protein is CAWRTGPNTEAFF. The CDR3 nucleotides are TGTGCCTGGAGGACAGGGCCCAACACTGAAGCTTTCTTT.

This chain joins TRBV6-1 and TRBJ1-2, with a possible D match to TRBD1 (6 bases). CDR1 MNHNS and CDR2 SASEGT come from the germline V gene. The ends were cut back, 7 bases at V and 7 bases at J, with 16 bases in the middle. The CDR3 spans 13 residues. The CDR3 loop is CASTVTGTRGYTF. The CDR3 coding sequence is TGTGCCAGCACTGTGACAGGAACCCGTGGCTACACCTTC.

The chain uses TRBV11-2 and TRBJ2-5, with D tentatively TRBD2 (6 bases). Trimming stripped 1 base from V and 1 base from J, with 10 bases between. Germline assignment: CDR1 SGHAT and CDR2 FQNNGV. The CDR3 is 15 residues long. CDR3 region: CASSLAGDPQETQYF. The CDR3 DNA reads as TGTGCCAGCAGCTTAGCGGGGGACCCCCAAGAGACCCAGTACTTC.

The CDR3 DNA sequence: TGTGCCAGCAGCTTATCGCTCACAGGGCTCCCCAACTATGGCTACACCTTC. Protein: CASSLSLTGLPNYGYTF. The V and J genes are TRBV7-2 and TRBJ1-2, with D maybe TRBD1 (6 bases). Germline CDR1 and CDR2: SGHTA and FQGNSA. V shed 2 bases and J shed 2 bases, with 18 bases lying between them. CDR3 length: 17 amino acids.

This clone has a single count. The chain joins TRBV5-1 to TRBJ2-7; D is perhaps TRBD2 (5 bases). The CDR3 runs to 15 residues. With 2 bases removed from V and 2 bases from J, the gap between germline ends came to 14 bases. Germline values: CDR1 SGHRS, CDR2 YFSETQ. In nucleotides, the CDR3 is TGCGCCAGCAGCTTTAGGACGGAGGCTACCTACGAGCAGTACTTC. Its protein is CASSFRTEATYEQYF.

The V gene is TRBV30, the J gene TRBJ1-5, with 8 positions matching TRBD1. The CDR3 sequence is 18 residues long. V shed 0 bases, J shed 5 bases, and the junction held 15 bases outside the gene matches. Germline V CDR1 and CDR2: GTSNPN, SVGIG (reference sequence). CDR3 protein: CAWSVPAAGTGGDQPQHF. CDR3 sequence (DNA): TGTGCCTGGAGTGTACCCGCGGCGGGGACAGGTGGAGATCAGCCCCAGCATTTT. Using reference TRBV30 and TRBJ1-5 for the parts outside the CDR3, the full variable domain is SQTIHQWPATLVQPVGSPLSLECTVEGTSNPNLYWYRQAAGRGLQLLFYSVGIGQISSEVPQNLSASRPQDRQFILSSKKLLLSDSGFYLCAWSVPAAGTGGDQPQHFGDGTRLSIL.